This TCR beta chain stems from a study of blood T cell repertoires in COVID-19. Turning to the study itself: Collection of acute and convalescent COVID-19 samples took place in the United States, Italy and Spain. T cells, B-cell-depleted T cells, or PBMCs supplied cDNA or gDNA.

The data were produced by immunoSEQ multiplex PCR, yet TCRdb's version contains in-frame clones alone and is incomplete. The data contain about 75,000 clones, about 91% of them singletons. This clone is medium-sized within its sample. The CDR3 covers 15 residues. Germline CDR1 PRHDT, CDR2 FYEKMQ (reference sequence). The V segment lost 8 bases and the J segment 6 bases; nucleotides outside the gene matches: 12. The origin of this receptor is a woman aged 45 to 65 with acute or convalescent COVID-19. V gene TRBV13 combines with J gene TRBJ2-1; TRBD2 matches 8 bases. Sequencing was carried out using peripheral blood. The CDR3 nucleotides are TGTGCCAGCCGCCACCGGGGGACTAGGGGCAATGAGCAGTTCTTC. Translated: CASRHRGTRGNEQFF.